The 12 T cell receptor beta chains reported below all come from one sample, sequenced in a study of OX40 agonist ivuxolimab in advanced cancers. Sequencing used immunoSEQ multiplex PCR; TCRdb keeps in-frame clones, though not all of them. Of some 100,000 clones listed, 85% to 95% were seen once; the top ten hold 2% to 3%. The starting material was CD4+ or CD8+ T cells sorted from blood, obtained in a trial of the OX40 agonist ivuxolimab. These receptors all come from an adult with an advanced solid tumor such as melanoma, head and neck, liver or kidney cancer.

J is TRBJ1-3 and V is TRBV4-1; D gene unclear. Per germline, CDR1 MGHRA and CDR2 YSYEKL. The CDR3 sequence is 14 residues long. V was shortened by 5 bases and J by 4 bases, with 12 bases between the two germline ends. This chain's CDR3 is CASSGRIRGNTIYF. CDR3 bases: TGCGCCAGCAGCGGCAGGATTCGAGGAAACACCATATATTTT.

This clone was detected once. The genes are TRBV30 and TRBJ2-1; D ambiguous. The V gene's germline CDR1 is GTSNPN and CDR2 SVGIG (reference sequence). V was clipped by 4 bases and J by 2 bases, with 15 bases between them. This CDR3 region has 15 residues. The CDR3 bases are TGTGCCTGGACCCCCCATCAGTTTCCCTACAATGAGCAGTTCTTC. It specifies CAWTPHQFPYNEQFF.

J is TRBJ2-3 and V is TRBV6-1; possibly TRBD2 for D (6 bases). The CDR3 consists of 11 residues. The V gene's germline CDR1 is MNHNS and CDR2 SASEGT. The V gene lost 8 bases and the J gene lost 5 bases, with 8 bases spanning the gap. DNA of the CDR3: TGTGCCAGCCTGGGGGGAGATACGCAGTATTTT. It codes for CASLGGDTQYF.

V gene TRBV2 combines with J gene TRBJ2-7, with 8 bases that match TRBD1. Unmatched junction bases numbered 6, after V lost 2 bases and J lost 3 bases. The CDR3 is made up of 15 amino acids. Germline CDR1 SNHLY, CDR2 FYNNEI. The CDR3 spells CASSELRTGRYEQYF. The CDR3 DNA follows: TGTGCCAGCAGTGAATTAAGGACAGGGCGCTACGAGCAGTACTTC.

This CDR3 is CASSLSGTKDEQFF. CDR3 bases: TGTGCCAGCAGCCTGTCCGGGACTAAAGATGAGCAGTTCTTC. This rearrangement joins TRBV13 to TRBJ2-1; the match to TRBD2 covers 7 bases. CDR1 is PRHDT, CDR2 FYEKMQ, per germline (reference sequence). The CDR3 covers 14 residues. Trimming took 5 bases from V and 8 from J; bases not matched to a gene: 9.

The table lists this clone with a count of one. The V gene is TRBV6-5, the J gene TRBJ2-7, with 8 bases lining up with TRBD2. J lost 0 bases, V lost 6 bases, and 7 bases had no gene match. This CDR3 has 15 amino acids. Germline CDR1 MNHEY, CDR2 SVGAGI. In nucleotides, the CDR3 is TGTGCCAGCAGCGACCCGGGGGGGAACTCCTACGAGCAGTACTTC. It encodes CASSDPGGNSYEQYF.

The V gene is TRBV5-4, the J gene TRBJ2-7; 8 positions match TRBD1. The ends lost 4 bases at V and 2 bases at J; junction bases unmatched: 8. CDR3 length: 15 residues. Germline CDR1 SGHNT, CDR2 YYREEE (reference sequence). The CDR3 nucleotides are TGTGCCAGCAGCCCCGGGACAGGCGGACCCTACGAGCAGTACTTC. As protein: CASSPGTGGPYEQYF.

The rearrangement joins TRBV7-9 to TRBJ2-3; no firm D call. CDR1 is SEHNR, CDR2 FQNEAQ, per germline (reference sequence). Trimming removed 10 bases from V and 4 bases from J, with 15 bases in between. CDR3 size: 13 residues. The DNA for the CDR3 is TGTGCCACCCATTTGAGTACGCCAGATACGCAGTATTTT. This gives the protein CATHLSTPDTQYF.

This clone was detected only a few times. The V call is TRBV29-1, the J call TRBJ1-1; D gene uncertain. This CDR3 contains 8 residues. Trimming shortened V by 5 bases and J by 7 bases, and 2 bases separated the two germline ends. CDR1 SQVTM and CDR2 ANQGSEA come from the germline V gene. The CDR3 DNA is TGCAGCGTTAGTGAAGCTTTCTTT. Protein product: CSVSEAFF.

The V call is TRBV27, the J call TRBJ2-1; tentatively, D is TRBD2 (6 bases). The germline V gene has CDR1 MNHEY and CDR2 SMNVEV (reference sequence). Between the trimmed V and J ends, which lost 5 bases and 3 bases, there was a span of 20 bases. CDR3 size: 17 residues. For the CDR3, the DNA is TGTGCCAGCAGTCCCGCGGGGACTCTATCTTTCTACAATGAGCAGTTCTTC. Translation gives CASSPAGTLSFYNEQFF.

This chain connects TRBV5-1 to TRBJ2-3, with 8 bases aligning to TRBD2. The CDR3 runs to 17 residues. Trimming at V came to 0 bases and at J to 2 bases, leaving 8 bases not matched to a gene. From germline, CDR1 is SGHRS and CDR2 YFSETQ. The CDR3 here is CASSLETIAGLTDTQYF. CDR3 nucleotides: TGCGCCAGCAGCTTGGAGACAATAGCGGGACTCACAGATACGCAGTATTTT.

J is TRBJ2-5 and V is TRBV11-3, with a tentative D call TRBD2 (5 bases). There are 16 residues in the CDR3. Looked up from germline, CDR1 is SGHNT and CDR2 is YENEEA. The germline V and J ends were trimmed by 2 bases and 2 bases, with 15 bases remaining between them. CDR3 DNA sequence: TGTGCCAGCAGCTTAACTGTGTCGCGGGCACAAGAGACCCAGTACTTC. This encodes CASSLTVSRAQETQYF.